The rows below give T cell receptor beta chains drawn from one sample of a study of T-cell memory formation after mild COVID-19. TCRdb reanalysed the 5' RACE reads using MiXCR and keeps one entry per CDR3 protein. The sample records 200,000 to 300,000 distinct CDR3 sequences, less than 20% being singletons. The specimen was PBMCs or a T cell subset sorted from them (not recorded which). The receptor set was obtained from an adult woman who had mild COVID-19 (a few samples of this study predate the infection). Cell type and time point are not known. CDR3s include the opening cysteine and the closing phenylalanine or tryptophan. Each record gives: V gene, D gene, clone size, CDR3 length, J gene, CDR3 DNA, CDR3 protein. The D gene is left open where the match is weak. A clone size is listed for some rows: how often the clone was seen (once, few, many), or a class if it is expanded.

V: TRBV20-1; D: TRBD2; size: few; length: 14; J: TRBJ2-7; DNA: TGCAGTGCTAGGAGGCCTAGCGGATATTACGAGCAGTACTTC; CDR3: CSARRPSGYYEQYF
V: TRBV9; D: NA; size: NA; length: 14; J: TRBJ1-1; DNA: TGTGCCAGCAGCGTAGAGGCGGCTAACACTGAAGCTTTCTTT; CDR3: CASSVEAANTEAFF
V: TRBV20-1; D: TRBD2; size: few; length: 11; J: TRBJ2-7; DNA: TGCAGTAGCGGGAGATTTTACGAGCAGTACTTC; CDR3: CSSGRFYEQYF
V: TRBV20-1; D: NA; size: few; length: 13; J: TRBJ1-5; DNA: TGCAGTGCTAGGTGGGGGGCAAATCAGCCCCAGCATTTT; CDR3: CSARWGANQPQHF
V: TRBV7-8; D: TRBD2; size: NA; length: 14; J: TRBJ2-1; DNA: TGTGCCAGCAGCTCGGGAGGTCTTTACAATGAGCAGTTCTTC; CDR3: CASSSGGLYNEQFF
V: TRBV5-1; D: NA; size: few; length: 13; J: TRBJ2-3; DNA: TGCGCCAGCAGCCCAGAAGGGGGTGATACGCAGTATTTT; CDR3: CASSPEGGDTQYF
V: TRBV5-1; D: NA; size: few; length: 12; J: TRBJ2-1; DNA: TGCGCCAGCAGCTTGGACCGGGGGGAGCAGTTCTTC; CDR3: CASSLDRGEQFF
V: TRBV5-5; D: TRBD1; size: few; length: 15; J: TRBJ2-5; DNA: TGTGCCAGCAGCCCGAGGACAGGGGGCTTGGAGACCCAGTACTTC; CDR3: CASSPRTGGLETQYF
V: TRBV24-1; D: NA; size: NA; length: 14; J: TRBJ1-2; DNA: TGTGCCACCAGTGACCCTAGGGGACACTATGGCTACACCTTC; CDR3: CATSDPRGHYGYTF
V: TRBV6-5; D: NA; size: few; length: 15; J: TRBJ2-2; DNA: TGTGCCAGCAGTTTGATGAGCTCGAACACCGGGGAGCTGTTTTTT; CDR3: CASSLMSSNTGELFF
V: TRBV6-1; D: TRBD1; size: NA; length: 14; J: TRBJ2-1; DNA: TGTGCCAGCAAGGGTGGGACAGGATACAATGAGCAGTTCTTC; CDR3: CASKGGTGYNEQFF
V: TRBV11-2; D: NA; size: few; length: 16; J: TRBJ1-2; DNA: TGTGCCAGCAGCCCATACCGGAGAGGAGGCCTACATGGCTACACCTTC; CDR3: CASSPYRRGGLHGYTF
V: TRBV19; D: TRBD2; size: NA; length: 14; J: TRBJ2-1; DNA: TGTGCCAGTAGTCCCCCGAGTGGCGGGGGGGGATCTCAATTC; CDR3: CASSPPSGGGGSQF
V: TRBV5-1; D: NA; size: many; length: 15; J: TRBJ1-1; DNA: TGCGCCAGCAGCTTAAGGCTAGGCGGAAACACTGAAGCTTTCTTT; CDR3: CASSLRLGGNTEAFF
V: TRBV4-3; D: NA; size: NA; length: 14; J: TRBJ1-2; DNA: TGCGCCAGCAGCCAGTCCCTAAGCAGGGCTGGCTACACCTTC; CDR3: CASSQSLSRAGYTF
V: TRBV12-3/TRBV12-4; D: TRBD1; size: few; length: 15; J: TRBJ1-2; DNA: TGTGCCAGCAGTCAGGGACAGGCCTTTAACTATGGCTACACCTTC; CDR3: CASSQGQAFNYGYTF